This T cell receptor beta chain was recovered during a study of blood T cell repertoires in COVID-19. Whole-study context: Italy, Spain and the United States were the sources of the convalescent and acute COVID-19 samples. PBMCs, B-cell-depleted T cells, or T cells were the source of the cDNA or gDNA that made up the material.

The J segment lost 3 bases and the V segment lost 3 bases, leaving 8 bases of the junction unmatched. In germline, CDR1 is SGHRS, CDR2 YFSETQ. This CDR3 contains 15 residues. Libraries were prepared by immunoSEQ multiplex PCR; TCRdb keeps only in-frame clonotypes and omits some of them. The repertoire holds about 300,000 clones, with 80% to 90% as singletons. V is TRBV5-1 and J is TRBJ2-7; 8 bases agree with TRBD1. The sequence came from a man aged 18 to 35 who had recovered from COVID-19. Source material: peripheral blood. The chain's CDR3 is CASSSRGQAFYEQYF. CDR3 DNA: TGCGCCAGCAGCTCGCGGGGACAGGCGTTCTACGAGCAGTACTTC.